The present entry profiles one T cell receptor (beta chain) with its context. This sample stems from a study of blood T cell repertoires in COVID-19. Study background: The study drew acute and convalescent COVID-19 samples from the United States, Italy and Spain.

Clones were sequenced by immunoSEQ multiplex PCR, and TCRdb holds only the in-frame ones, with some missing. The table records 60,000 to 65,000 clones, roughly 71% of them present only once. The J segment lost 5 bases and the V segment lost 1 base, leaving 7 bases of the junction unmatched. The CDR3 sequence is 15 residues long. Germline-derived CDR1 and CDR2 are LGHNA and YNFKEQ. The sequenced sample consisted of peripheral blood. The chain links TRBV4-2 to TRBJ2-7, with 8 nucleotides matching TRBD2. The receptor's source is an elderly woman with acute or convalescent COVID-19. The CDR3 region is CASSQVGKREHEQYF. For the CDR3, the DNA is TGTGCCAGCAGCCAAGTGGGGAAGCGGGAGCACGAGCAGTACTTC.